The rows below give T cell receptor beta chains drawn from one sample of a study of T cells in Graves' hyperthyroidism and ophthalmopathy. TCRdb called the multiplex PCR reads again in MiXCR, with one record for every CDR3 protein. The repertoire consists of about 560,000 distinct CDR3 sequences, with approximately 16% occurring once and the leading ten covering 18%. The sequenced sample was blood. Receptors originate from a woman under 30 with Graves' hyperthyroidism. CDR3s include the opening cysteine and the closing phenylalanine or tryptophan. Fields, in order: J gene, D gene, V gene, clone size, CDR3 protein, CDR3 DNA. D genes are given only for firm matches. Clone size appears in some rows only: once, few, many, or a class for an expanded clone.

TRBJ1-4 | TRBD1 | TRBV6-1 | . | CAGRTGGNEKLFF | TGTGCCGGCAGGACAGGAGGTAATGAAAAACTGTTTTTT
TRBJ2-3 | TRBD2 | TRBV20-1 | few | CSAIKLAGGEDTQYF | TGCAGTGCTATAAAACTAGCGGGAGGGGAAGATACGCAGTATTTT
TRBJ2-5 | . | TRBV20-1 | many | CSARVGSPQETQYF | TGCAGTGCTAGAGTCGGCAGCCCTCAAGAGACCCAGTACTTC
TRBJ1-1 | . | TRBV11-2 | many | CASSFPGLRNTEAFF | TGTGCCAGCAGCTTCCCGGGACTCAGGAACACTGAAGCTTTCTTT
TRBJ2-7 | TRBD2 | TRBV6-2/TRBV6-3 | few | CASIQTSRSYEQYF | TGTGCCAGCATTCAGACTAGCAGATCCTACGAGCAGTACTTC
TRBJ2-3 | TRBD2 | TRBV12-3/TRBV12-4 | many | CASSPSGGGSDTQYF | TGTGCCAGCAGCCCTAGCGGGGGAGGGTCAGATACGCAGTATTTT
TRBJ2-5 | . | TRBV20-1 | many | CSASLGETQYF | TGCAGTGCTAGCCTGGGGGAGACCCAGTACTTC
TRBJ2-2 | TRBD2 | TRBV6-1 | many | CASSYEAGGYTGELFF | TGTGCCAGCAGTTACGAGGCGGGGGGGTACACCGGGGAGCTGTTTTTT
TRBJ1-4 | . | TRBV7-2 | . | CASSFLRGGELFF | TGTGCCAGCAGCTTTCTCAGGGGAGGAGAACTGTTTTTT
TRBJ2-2 | . | TRBV2 | few | CASSGVLLAEHTGELFF | TGTGCCAGCAGTGGTGTTTTACTAGCCGAACACACCGGGGAGCTGTTTTTT
TRBJ1-1 | . | TRBV2 | many | CASSVFSEGEAFF | TGTGCCAGCAGTGTCTTTAGTGAGGGGGAAGCTTTCTTT
TRBJ1-1 | . | TRBV4-1 | few | CASSQDLAGGWLTEAFF | TGCGCCAGCAGCCAAGACTTGGCGGGGGGGTGGCTCACTGAAGCTTTCTTT
TRBJ1-2 | TRBD1 | TRBV29-1 | few | CSVETGQYGYTF | TGCAGCGTTGAGACAGGGCAATATGGCTACACCTTC
TRBJ2-5 | . | TRBV7-9 | . | CASSLVRGARGETQYF | TGTGCCAGCAGCTTAGTTCGGGGGGCGCGCGGAGAGACCCAGTACTTC
TRBJ2-6 | TRBD1 | TRBV30 | many | CACGQGISGANVLTF | TGTGCCTGCGGACAGGGTATCTCTGGGGCCAACGTCCTGACTTTC
TRBJ1-6 | . | TRBV30 | . | CAWMTLDGVNSPLHF | TGTGCCTGGATGACCCTCGATGGAGTAAATTCACCCCTCCACTTT
TRBJ2-7 | TRBD2 | TRBV11-3 | many | CASSPSGGPSYEQYF | TGTGCCAGCAGCCCGAGCGGGGGACCCTCCTACGAGCAGTACTTC
TRBJ2-7 | TRBD2 | TRBV10-3 | many | CAIRGTSGSYEQYF | TGTGCCATCAGGGGGACTAGCGGGAGTTACGAGCAGTACTTC